A single T cell receptor beta chain is shown here with its context. The target antigen is unknown. The PCR employed 60 Vbeta primers together with 13 Jbeta primers. Produced via immunoSEQ multiplex PCR; TCRdb's table is partial and in-frame only. Of approximately 220,000 clones in the sample, roughly 80% are singletons; the top ten hold 0.2% to 0.25%. This specimen comes from a study of cytomegalovirus exposure and HLA in healthy donors. Findings and limits, study-wide: A later analysis found TCR association rates differed by HLA locus, highest for DRB1 and lowest for HLA-C. Solely CMV serostatus was available to characterize immune exposure.

V dropped 2 bases and J dropped 5 bases, with 16 bases sitting between them. The CDR3 runs to 15 residues. Germline loops: CDR1 MGHDK, CDR2 SYGVNS. The specimen was PBMCs. The chain carries TRBV25-1 and TRBJ2-7, with TRBD1 as a possible D gene (6 bases). The receptor was derived from a girl aged 2-10 years in good health and CMV-seronegative. The CDR3 region has the DNA TGTGCCAGCAGTGAAAATGGGCAGGGGTATGACGAGCAGTACTTC. Encoded protein: CASSENGQGYDEQYF.